Shown below are 17 T cell receptor beta chains from a single sample sequenced in a study of blood T cell repertoires in COVID-19. The assay was immunoSEQ multiplex PCR, and TCRdb's table has in-frame clones only and misses some. The table includes some 190,000 clones, around 82% detected once. The sample was PBMCs or T cells enriched from blood (not recorded which). The receptors stem from a man aged 25-45 years with acute COVID-19.

CDR3 region: CASARAGGQGEQFF. The CDR3, as DNA: TGTGCCAGCGCCCGAGCGGGGGGACAAGGTGAGCAGTTCTTC. The chain joins TRBV2 to TRBJ2-1, with TRBD2 matching 9 bases. This CDR3 has 14 residues. The ends lost 8 bases at V and 9 bases at J; junction bases unmatched: 11. Germline CDR1 reads SNHLY; CDR2 reads FYNNEI.

The chain recombines TRBV6-1 with TRBJ2-3, with TRBD2 matching over 10 bases. Per the germline V gene, CDR1 is MNHNS and CDR2 is SASEGT. CDR3 length: 17 amino acids. J was trimmed by 6 bases and V by 1 base; bases with no gene match: 10. In DNA form, the CDR3 reads TGTGCCAGCAGTGAAGGTCCAGCGGGGGGGGCAGGCGATACGCAGTATTTT. Protein sequence: CASSEGPAGGAGDTQYF.

The chain joins TRBV30 to TRBJ1-6; weak D call: TRBD1 (6 bases). CDR1 and CDR2 from the germline V gene are GTSNPN and SVGIG (reference sequence). This CDR3 spans 14 amino acids. Between the trimmed V and J ends, which lost 0 bases and 7 bases, there was a span of 10 bases. The CDR3 reads CAWSVVRGNSPLHF. The CDR3, as DNA: TGTGCCTGGAGTGTCGTCAGGGGCAATTCACCCCTCCACTTT.

This chain joins TRBV6-1 and TRBJ1-4; no clear D. CDR1 and CDR2 (germline): MNHNS, SASEGT. This CDR3 has 15 residues. Deletions cut 6 bases from V and 7 bases from J, with 18 bases between. The chain's CDR3 is CASSHWGGLSEKLFF. Here the CDR3 DNA reads TGTGCCAGCAGCCACTGGGGAGGGCTAAGTGAAAAACTGTTTTTT.

The chain links TRBV7-9 to TRBJ2-5, with 10 bases identical to TRBD2. CDR1 SEHNR and CDR2 FQNEAQ come from the germline V gene (reference sequence). The CDR3 has 16 residues. Trimming removed 1 base from V and 4 bases from J; junction bases left unmatched: 6. The CDR3 sequence: CASSLEEQRGGETQYF. The DNA of the CDR3 is TGTGCCAGCAGCTTAGAGGAGCAGCGGGGGGGAGAGACCCAGTACTTC.

V is TRBV5-5 and J is TRBJ1-6, with 10 bases that match TRBD1. The germline V gene has CDR1 SGHKS and CDR2 YYEKEE (reference sequence). The CDR3 contains 15 residues. Trimming removed 2 bases from V and 8 bases from J; junction bases left unmatched: 4. CDR3 in DNA: TGTGCCAGCAGCTTTGTGACAGGGGGCGATTCACCCCTCCACTTT. It translates to CASSFVTGGDSPLHF.

J is TRBJ2-3 and V is TRBV11-1, with a tentative D call TRBD1 (5 bases). The tail of the sequence fits TRBJ1-3 better, so the J call may be wrong. Germline assignment: CDR1 SGHAT and CDR2 FQDESV (reference sequence). The CDR3 runs to 12 residues. The CDR3 DNA is TGTGCCAGCAGTACGAGCGGGGGGGCCATATATTTT. Translating gives CASSTSGGAIYF.

The count of this clone is one. The genes are TRBV7-9 and TRBJ1-2; 8 positions agree with TRBD1. J lost 7 bases, V lost 1 base, and 5 bases had no gene match. CDR1 SEHNR and CDR2 FQNEAQ come from the germline V gene (reference sequence). This CDR3 spans 14 amino acids. CDR3 sequence (DNA): TGTGCCAGCAGCTTAGAGCAGGGGGCGTCTGGCTACACCTTC. The encoded protein is CASSLEQGASGYTF.

This clone was seen a few times. This chain links TRBV7-6 with TRBJ1-1; D is uncertain. The CDR3 runs to 14 residues. Trimming shortened V by 1 base and J by 1 base, and 7 bases separated the two germline ends. Looked up from germline, CDR1 is SGHVS and CDR2 is FNYEAQ. CDR3 region: CASSLEPGNTEAFF. Here the CDR3 DNA reads TGTGCCAGCAGCTTAGAGCCAGGGAACACTGAAGCTTTCTTT.

V usage is TRBV3-1 (or the pseudogene TRBV3-2) and J usage is TRBJ1-2; TRBD1 agrees at 7 bases. The V gene's germline CDR1 is LGHDT and CDR2 YNNKEL (reference sequence). The CDR3 is 14 amino acids. With V trimmed by 4 bases and J by 8 bases, 10 bases remained unmatched. The CDR3 region has the DNA TGTGCCAGCAGCCCCTTCGAAGGGGGCCGGGGCTACACCTTC. As protein: CASSPFEGGRGYTF.

This clone was found a few times. The V and J genes are TRBV15 and TRBJ1-2; 7 bases agree with TRBD1. The ends lost 1 base at V and 4 bases at J; junction bases unmatched: 9. CDR3 size: 16 residues. Germline loops: CDR1 LNHNV, CDR2 YYDKDF (reference sequence). CDR3 DNA: TGTGCCACCAGCAGAGGGGACAGCAGGCAAGGCTATGGCTACACCTTC. Protein product: CATSRGDSRQGYGYTF.

The rearrangement uses TRBV6-5 and TRBJ2-3; 8 bases are a match to TRBD1. Germline CDR1 and CDR2: MNHEY and SVGAGI. Germline trimming cut 2 bases from V and 1 base from J; bases unmatched to any gene: 5. CDR3 length: 16 amino acids. CDR3 nucleotides: TGTGCCAGCAGTTACGGTCAGGGGGCCCGCACAGATACGCAGTATTTT. Protein: CASSYGQGARTDTQYF.

V gene TRBV7-3 combines with J gene TRBJ2-2, with 7 bases matching TRBD2. Germline-derived CDR1 and CDR2 are SGHTA and FQGTGA. This CDR3 contains 15 residues. Trimming removed 1 base from V and 4 bases from J; junction bases left unmatched: 3. CDR3 coding DNA: TGTGCCAGCAGCTTAAGCGGGGGAGGCACCGGGGAGCTGTTTTTT. As protein: CASSLSGGGTGELFF.

This chain connects TRBV11-3 to TRBJ2-1, with 10 bases aligning to TRBD2. Unmatched junction bases numbered 8, after V lost 0 bases and J lost 6 bases. CDR1 and CDR2 from the germline V gene are SGHNT and YENEEA. CDR3 length: 17 amino acids. The CDR3 DNA reads TGTGCCAGCAGCTTAGATGGGAAGCGGGGGGGTAGCAATGAGCAGTTCTTC. As protein: CASSLDGKRGGSNEQFF.

This clone showed up just once. This chain connects TRBV3-1 (or the pseudogene TRBV3-2) to TRBJ2-1; tentatively, D is TRBD2 (5 bases). V was shortened by 4 bases and J by 7 bases, with 8 bases between the two germline ends. Per germline, CDR1 LGHDT and CDR2 YNNKEL (reference sequence). This CDR3 contains 12 residues. The CDR3 region has the DNA TGTGCCAGCAGCCGTGAGCGGAATGAGCAGTTCTTC. The encoded protein is CASSRERNEQFF.

V is TRBV19 and J is TRBJ1-1; 7 positions match TRBD1. Germline V gene sequence: CDR1 LNHDA, CDR2 SQIVND (reference sequence). This CDR3 region has 14 residues. Trimming at V came to 7 bases and at J to 5 bases, leaving 10 bases not matched to a gene. CDR3 residues: CASTPQGLFTEAFF. The CDR3 region has the DNA TGTGCCAGTACCCCACAGGGGCTGTTTACTGAAGCTTTCTTT.

In this sample, this clone turned up once. The rearrangement uses TRBV5-1 and TRBJ1-2; 7 bases fit TRBD1. CDR1 and CDR2 from the germline V gene are SGHRS and YFSETQ. V trimming: 1 base; J trimming: 3 bases; junction bases outside the gene matches: 0. The CDR3 is made up of 13 amino acids. The CDR3 bases are TGCGCCAGCAGCTTGACAGGGGACTATGGCTACACCTTC. The encoded protein is CASSLTGDYGYTF.